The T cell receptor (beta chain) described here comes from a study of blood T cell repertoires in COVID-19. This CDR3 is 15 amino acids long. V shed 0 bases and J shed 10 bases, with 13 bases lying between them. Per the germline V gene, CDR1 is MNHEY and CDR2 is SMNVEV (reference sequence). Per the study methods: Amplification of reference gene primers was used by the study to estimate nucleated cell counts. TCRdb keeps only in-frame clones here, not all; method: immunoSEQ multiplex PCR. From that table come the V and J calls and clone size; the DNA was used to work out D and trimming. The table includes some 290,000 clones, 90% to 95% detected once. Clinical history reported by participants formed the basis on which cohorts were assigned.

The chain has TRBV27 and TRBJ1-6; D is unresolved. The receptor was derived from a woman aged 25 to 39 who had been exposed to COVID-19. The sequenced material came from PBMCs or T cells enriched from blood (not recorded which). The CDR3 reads CASSLSYRGSSPLHF. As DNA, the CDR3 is TGTGCCAGCAGTTTATCGTACCGGGGAAGCTCACCCCTCCACTTT.